The 25 T cell receptor beta chains below come from one sample, sequenced in a study of CD8+CD57+ T cells in acquired aplastic anemia. According to the study, genomic DNA was the template for TCR beta VDJ and CDR3 profiling. One entry per CDR3 protein, called by TCRdb with MiXCR from the reads. The sample lists 300,000 or so distinct CDR3 sequences, approximately 56% occurring once. The sequencing sample was made of sorted CD4+, CD8+, or CD8+CD57+ T cells (not recorded which) from PBMCs. The receptors derive from a human donor with severe aplastic anemia or a healthy control (not recorded which).

Here the CDR3 reads CASSGGAYSGRETQYF. DNA of the CDR3: TGTGCCAGCAGCGGAGGGGCGTATAGCGGGAGGGAGACCCAGTACTTC. V usage is TRBV9 and J usage is TRBJ2-5; 10 positions match TRBD2. Germline CDR1 reads SGDLS; CDR2 reads YYNGEE. After removal of 3 bases from V and 5 bases from J, the junction contained 10 bases not matched to a gene. This CDR3 region has 16 residues. Based on the CDR3 plus reference TRBV9 and TRBJ2-5, the full variable domain is DSGVTQTPKHLITATGQRVTLRCSPRSGDLSVYWYQQSLDQGLQFLIQYYNGEERAKGNILERFSAQQFPDLHSELNLSSLELGDSALYFCASSGGAYSGRETQYFGPGTRLLVL.

This clonotype showed up many times. J is TRBJ2-1 and V is TRBV6-5, with a weak D call TRBD1 (6 bases). The CDR3 consists of 13 residues. The ends were cut back, 5 bases at V and 3 bases at J, with 8 bases in the middle. CDR1 is MNHEY and CDR2 is SVGAGI in the germline V gene. The CDR3 loop reads CASSQDSYNEQFF. The CDR3 DNA sequence: TGTGCCAGCAGTCAGGACAGCTACAATGAGCAGTTCTTC.

The chain couples TRBV2 to TRBJ2-5, with 9 bases matching TRBD2. J gave up 7 bases and V 6 bases, and 12 bases lay outside the gene matches. This CDR3 comprises 15 residues. Germline CDR1 SNHLY, CDR2 FYNNEI. CDR3 amino acids: CASRETSGAPVTQYF. Here the CDR3 DNA reads TGTGCCAGCAGGGAGACTAGCGGAGCCCCAGTGACCCAGTACTTC.

This clonotype was recorded only once. The chain recombines TRBV20-1 with TRBJ2-3; 7 nucleotides match TRBD2. Unmatched junction bases numbered 6, after V lost 1 base and J lost 2 bases. Looked up from germline, CDR1 is DFQATT and CDR2 is SNEGSKA (reference sequence). The CDR3 contains 15 residues. The CDR3 DNA follows: TGCAGTGCTAGAGGTAGAGCGGGGCACACAGATACGCAGTATTTT. Encoded protein: CSARGRAGHTDTQYF.

The chain couples TRBV19 to TRBJ2-1, with 7 positions matching TRBD2. Per germline, CDR1 LNHDA and CDR2 SQIVND (reference sequence). The CDR3 loop spans 12 amino acids. V lost 6 bases, J lost 11 bases, and 7 bases stayed unmatched. The CDR3 sequence: CASRTSGTQQFF. CDR3 sequence (DNA): TGTGCCAGTAGAACGAGCGGGACCCAGCAGTTCTTC.

Details on this clonotype: Compared with germline, one end of the junction differs, possibly owing to a read error. This chain uses TRBV10-3 with TRBJ2-7; D is possibly TRBD1 (5 bases). The CDR3 sequence is 16 residues long. Germline loops: CDR1 ENHRY, CDR2 SYGVKD. The CDR3 sequence: CASSLGATRLTYEQYF. The CDR3 DNA follows: TGTGCCAGCAGTTTAGGGGCCACCAGATTAACCTACGAGCAGTACTTC.

This clonotype was counted between two and nine times. Being one base from a much bigger clone, this may be a read error. The rearrangement joins TRBV7-8 to TRBJ1-3, with D unresolved. V lost 1 base and J 2 bases, leaving 9 bases between the germline ends. The germline gives CDR1 SGHVS, CDR2 FQNEAQ. CDR3 size: 15 residues. The CDR3 sequence is CASSLGPDPGNTIYF. In DNA, the CDR3 is TGTGCCAGCAGCTTAGGTCCAGACCCTGGAAACACCATATATTTT.

This clonotype showed up just once. The chain has TRBV5-1 and TRBJ2-2, with D perhaps matching TRBD2 (5 bases). CDR1 and CDR2 from the germline V gene are SGHRS and YFSETQ. Deletions cut 5 bases from V and 0 bases from J, with 11 bases between. This CDR3 contains 15 residues. CDR3 region: CASSLRGPNTGELFF. The DNA for the CDR3 is TGCGCCAGCAGTTTGAGAGGGCCGAACACCGGGGAGCTGTTTTTT.

This clonotype has at least ten counts. The gene calls are TRBV12-5 and TRBJ2-2, with unresolved D. Germline lookup yields CDR1 LGHNT and CDR2 FRNRAP. The length of the CDR3 is 12 residues. The V and J ends lost 2 bases and 6 bases respectively, with 4 bases between them. Written as DNA, the CDR3 is TGTGCTAGTGGTTTGTTTGCCGGGGAGCTGTTTTTT. Translated, it gives CASGLFAGELFF.

The chain employs TRBV7-3 and TRBJ1-6, with TRBD1 matching 11 bases. Trimming removed 7 bases from V and 9 bases from J; junction bases left unmatched: 8. Germline V gene lookup returns CDR1 SGHTA and CDR2 FQGTGA. CDR3 length: 15 amino acids. CDR3 region: CASNPGTGGISPLHF. The CDR3 nucleotides are TGTGCCAGCAACCCCGGGACAGGGGGTATTTCACCCCTCCACTTT.

The chain joins TRBV5-1 to TRBJ2-1, with 10 bases lining up with TRBD1. The germline CDR1 and CDR2 sequences are SGHRS and YFSETQ. The V and J ends lost 1 base and 6 bases, in that order; junction bases with no gene match: 13. The CDR3 has 18 amino acids. CDR3 protein: CASSLTAKRRTGGNEQFF. CDR3 DNA sequence: TGCGCCAGCAGCTTGACGGCTAAACGAAGGACAGGGGGCAATGAGCAGTTCTTC.

In the case of this clonotype: Given a much more abundant clone one base away, this may be a read error. This chain joins TRBV6-5 and TRBJ2-3; D possibly corresponds to TRBD2 (7 bases). The CDR3 covers 16 residues. Trimming pared 7 bases from V and 1 base from J, leaving 18 bases between. Per germline, CDR1 MNHEY and CDR2 SVGAGI. CDR3 nucleotide sequence: TGTGCCAGCAAATCGTGGGGCGGGGGCTGCACAGATACGCAGTATTTT. Translated: CASKSWGGGCTDTQYF.

This chain joins TRBV3-1 and TRBJ2-1; 10 nucleotides agree with TRBD2. This CDR3 contains 15 residues. Germline assignment: CDR1 LGHDT and CDR2 YNNKEL (reference sequence). Trimming removed 4 bases from V and 4 bases from J; junction bases left unmatched: 4. The CDR3 is CASSPSGGAYNEQFF. The CDR3 bases are TGTGCCAGCAGCCCAAGCGGGGGGGCGTACAATGAGCAGTTCTTC.

Note on this clonotype: This likely comes from a read error, as the CDR3 has no conserved phenylalanine or tryptophan at its end. It is unclear where the CDR3 begins or ends on the DNA, so no DNA is shown, and the CDR3 is as TCRdb lists it. This chain links TRBV9 with TRBJ2-2; TRBD2 is the table's D call and was not checked against the DNA. From its first to its last residue, the CDR3 has 13 amino acids. Germline V gene sequence: CDR1 SGDLS, CDR2 YYNGEE. The CDR3: CASGIAVGGELFS.

This rearrangement joins TRBV5-1 to TRBJ2-2; 11 positions agree with TRBD1. The CDR3 loop spans 18 amino acids. Trimming cost V 5 bases and J 1 base; bases outside gene matches: 10. Germline V gene sequence: CDR1 SGHRS, CDR2 YFSETQ. Written as DNA, the CDR3 is TGCGCCAGCAGGGACAGGGGGCCCCCGTATGAGAACACCGGGGAGCTGTTTTTT. It encodes CASRDRGPPYENTGELFF.

The rearrangement links TRBV5-1 to TRBJ1-6; D gene ambiguous. Germline V gives CDR1 SGHRS, CDR2 YFSETQ. The CDR3 contains 13 residues. With 0 bases removed from V and 11 bases from J, the gap between germline ends came to 9 bases. Written as DNA, the CDR3 is TGCGCCAGCAGCTTGGGCAGTACAACACCCCTCCACTTT. Amino acids: CASSLGSTTPLHF.

This clonotype was counted only a few times. This chain links TRBV2 with TRBJ2-7; TRBD2 might be the D (6 bases). There are 12 residues in the CDR3. V was shortened by 10 bases and J by 4 bases, with 14 bases between the two germline ends. Germline V gene sequence: CDR1 SNHLY, CDR2 FYNNEI. The CDR3 DNA sequence: TGTGCCACCCGGGACTCTCCTTACGAGCAGTACTTC. It is translated as CATRDSPYEQYF.

The chain combines TRBV19 with TRBJ1-1; D is unclear. With 0 bases removed from V and 3 bases from J, the gap between germline ends came to 14 bases. Germline V CDR1 and CDR2: LNHDA, SQIVND (reference sequence). The CDR3 totals 16 residues. CDR3 sequence (DNA): TGTGCCAGTAGTATAGATCAAGGGAGAAAAGACACTGAAGCTTTCTTT. Translation gives CASSIDQGRKDTEAFF. The full variable domain, completed using reference TRBV19 and TRBJ1-1, is DGGITQSPKYLFRKEGQNVTLSCEQNLNHDAMYWYRQDPGQGLRLIYYSQIVNDFQKGDIAEGYSVSREKKESFPLTVTSAQKNPTAFYLCASSIDQGRKDTEAFFGQGTRLTVV.

This CDR3 is CSAREIEQGIYEKLFF. The CDR3 nucleotides are TGCAGTGCTAGAGAGATAGAACAGGGGATCTATGAAAAACTGTTTTTT. The rearrangement uses TRBV20-1 and TRBJ1-4; 7 bases map to TRBD1. The CDR3 is 16 amino acids. Losses at the gene ends were 0 bases for V and 6 bases for J; bases not matched to a gene: 10. Germline-derived CDR1 and CDR2 are DFQATT and SNEGSKA (reference sequence).

J is TRBJ2-3 and V is TRBV2; D might be TRBD2 (5 bases). CDR3 length: 14 residues. Trimming stripped 9 bases from V and 3 bases from J, with 16 bases between. Germline CDR1 and CDR2: SNHLY and FYNNEI. CDR3 region: CASALESGTDTQYF. The CDR3 DNA follows: TGTGCCAGTGCACTCGAGTCGGGGACAGATACGCAGTATTTT.

This chain uses TRBV29-1 with TRBJ1-5; no clear D gene. In germline, CDR1 is SQVTM, CDR2 ANQGSEA. Trimming shortened V by 5 bases and J by 0 bases, and 11 bases separated the two germline ends. This CDR3 has 14 residues. CDR3 nucleotides: TGCAGCGTTACCGACGGTAATAGCAATCAGCCCCAGCATTTT. The encoded protein is CSVTDGNSNQPQHF. Using reference TRBV29-1 and TRBJ1-5 for the parts outside the CDR3, the full variable domain is SAVISQKPSRDICQRGTSLTIQCQVDSQVTMMFWYRQQPGQSLTLIATANQGSEATYESGFVIDKFPISRPNLTFSTLTVSNMSPEDSSIYLCSVTDGNSNQPQHFGDGTRLSIL.

This chain connects TRBV10-3 to TRBJ1-6; TRBD1 aligns across 7 bases. CDR1 ENHRY and CDR2 SYGVKD come from the germline V gene. V shed 3 bases, J shed 7 bases, and the junction held 6 bases outside the gene matches. There are 15 residues in the CDR3. In nucleotides, the CDR3 is TGTGCCATCAGTGATAAAGGGACAGTCAATTCACCCCTCCACTTT. It is translated as CAISDKGTVNSPLHF.

This chain uses TRBV12-3 or TRBV12-4 with TRBJ2-2; 8 nucleotides agree with TRBD2. The CDR3 contains 16 residues. The V and J ends lost 6 bases and 0 bases, in that order; junction bases with no gene match: 6. The DNA of the CDR3 is TGTGCCAGCAGCTCCCAACTAGCGGCGAACACCGGGGAGCTGTTTTTT. Its translation is CASSSQLAANTGELFF.

In this sample, this clonotype turned up many times. The chain combines TRBV7-2 with TRBJ1-3, with D hard to call. The CDR3 consists of 14 residues. V shed 3 bases and J shed 0 bases, with 6 bases lying between them. Germline CDR1 SGHTA, CDR2 FQGNSA. CDR3 coding DNA: TGTGCCAGCAGCTTGAGCAACTCTGGAAACACCATATATTTT. Translating gives CASSLSNSGNTIYF.

The chain has TRBV7-8 and TRBJ2-7; 7 positions match TRBD1. The germline CDR1 and CDR2 sequences are SGHVS and FQNEAQ. Unmatched junction bases numbered 6, after V lost 2 bases and J lost 5 bases. CDR3 length: 14 amino acids. The CDR3 loop is CASSLLEGAHEQYF. Written as DNA, the CDR3 is TGTGCCAGCAGCTTACTTGAGGGGGCCCACGAGCAGTACTTC.